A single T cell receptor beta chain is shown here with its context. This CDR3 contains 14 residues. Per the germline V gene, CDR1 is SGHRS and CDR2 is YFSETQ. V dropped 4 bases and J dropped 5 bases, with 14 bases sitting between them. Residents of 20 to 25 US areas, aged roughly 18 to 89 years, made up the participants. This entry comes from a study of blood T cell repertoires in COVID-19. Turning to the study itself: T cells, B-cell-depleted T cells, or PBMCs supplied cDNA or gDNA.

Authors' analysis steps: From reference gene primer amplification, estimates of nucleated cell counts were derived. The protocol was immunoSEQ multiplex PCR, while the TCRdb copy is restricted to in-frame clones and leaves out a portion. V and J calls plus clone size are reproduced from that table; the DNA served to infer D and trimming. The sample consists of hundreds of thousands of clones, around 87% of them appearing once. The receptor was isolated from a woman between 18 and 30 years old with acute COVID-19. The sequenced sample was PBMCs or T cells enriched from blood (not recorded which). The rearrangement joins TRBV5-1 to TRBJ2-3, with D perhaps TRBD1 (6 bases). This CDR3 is CASSRTQGLDTQYF. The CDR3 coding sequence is TGCGCCAGCAGCAGGACCCAGGGGCTAGATACGCAGTATTTT.